A single sample is the source of the 17 T cell receptor beta chains below, sequenced in a study of cytomegalovirus exposure and HLA in healthy donors. It was with 60 Vbeta and 13 Jbeta primers that the PCR ran. Produced via immunoSEQ multiplex PCR; TCRdb's table is partial and in-frame only. The data show roughly 100,000 clones, with around 74% seen just once and about 6.6% held by the top ten. Material for sequencing was PBMCs. The receptor source for this set is a man aged 35 to 55 in good health and CMV-seropositive.

This clone was counted only a few times. V is TRBV7-3 and J is TRBJ2-3; D is unresolved. Per germline, CDR1 SGHTA and CDR2 FQGTGA. Deletions cut 2 bases from V and 5 bases from J, with 5 bases between. The CDR3 length is 12 residues. Here the CDR3 DNA reads TGTGCCAGCAGCTTATCGGGAGATACGCAGTATTTT. Its protein product is CASSLSGDTQYF.

The J gene is TRBJ1-4, the V gene TRBV19, with a tentative D call TRBD1 (6 bases). The germline CDR1 and CDR2 sequences are LNHDA and SQIVND (reference sequence). Trimming left V 7 bases short and J 0 bases short, with 12 bases between. This CDR3 is 15 amino acids long. CDR3 sequence reads: CASKTDRTTNEKLFF. The CDR3 nucleotides read TGTGCCAGTAAAACAGACAGGACAACTAATGAAAAACTGTTTTTT. The full variable domain, in which reference TRBV19 and TRBJ1-4 provide the parts outside the CDR3, is DGGITQSPKYLFRKEGQNVTLSCEQNLNHDAMYWYRQDPGQGLRLIYYSQIVNDFQKGDIAEGYSVSREKKESFPLTVTSAQKNPTAFYLCASKTDRTTNEKLFFGSGTQLSVL.

The chain recombines TRBV25-1 with TRBJ2-6; possibly TRBD2 for D (5 bases). This CDR3 spans 16 amino acids. Germline-derived CDR1 and CDR2 are MGHDK and SYGVNS. Trimming cost V 5 bases and J 0 bases, with 11 bases left between them. Here the CDR3 reads CASSPAGVSGANVLTF. The CDR3 DNA reads as TGTGCCAGCAGTCCCGCGGGCGTCTCTGGGGCCAACGTCCTGACTTTC.

The chain employs TRBV28 and TRBJ1-5; D is uncertain. The CDR3 consists of 15 residues. V lost 8 bases and J 1 base, leaving 15 bases between the germline ends. The germline gives CDR1 MDHEN, CDR2 SYDVKM. The CDR3 spells CASGSPGRSNQPQHF. In DNA form, the CDR3 reads TGTGCCAGCGGTTCCCCCGGCAGGAGCAATCAGCCCCAGCATTTT.

The DNA of the CDR3 is TGTGCCAGCAGTTTAAACAGGGCGGATAACTATGGCTACACCTTC. Encoded protein: CASSLNRADNYGYTF. V gene TRBV28 combines with J gene TRBJ1-2; possibly TRBD1 for D (6 bases). The CDR3 runs 15 residues. Trimming left V 2 bases short and J 1 base short, with 11 bases between. CDR1 MDHEN and CDR2 SYDVKM come from the germline V gene.

There are a few counts of this clone. The J gene is TRBJ2-7, the V gene TRBV15; 8 bases map to TRBD2. The CDR3 is 14 amino acids. Unmatched junction bases numbered 1, after V lost 1 base and J lost 2 bases. Per the germline V gene, CDR1 is LNHNV and CDR2 is YYDKDF (reference sequence). CDR3 in DNA: TGTGCCACCAGCAGAGCGGGAGGGCCCTACGAGCAGTACTTC. Amino acids: CATSRAGGPYEQYF.

The V gene is TRBV6-6, the J gene TRBJ2-4, with no clear D. Germline values: CDR1 MNHNY, CDR2 SVGAGI (reference sequence). This CDR3 has 15 residues. V lost 0 bases and J 4 bases, leaving 10 bases between the germline ends. The CDR3 loop is CASSYSAVGKNIQYF. DNA for the CDR3: TGTGCCAGCAGTTACTCTGCTGTCGGGAAAAACATTCAGTACTTC.

In DNA form, the CDR3 reads TGTGCCATCAGGGACAGTCTCCAAGAGACCCAGTACTTC. Translation gives CAIRDSLQETQYF. This chain connects TRBV10-3 to TRBJ2-5; perhaps TRBD1 as D (6 bases). Trimming took off 6 bases at V and 1 base at J, with 9 bases between the two ends. The V gene's germline CDR1 is ENHRY and CDR2 SYGVKD. This CDR3 comprises 13 residues.

Turning to this clone: Other DNA sequences in the same sample also yield this CDR3. This chain uses TRBV5-1 with TRBJ2-7; 13 positions match TRBD2. The CDR3 has 16 residues. Germline CDR1 SGHRS, CDR2 YFSETQ. J gave up 6 bases and V 7 bases, and 13 bases lay outside the gene matches. DNA of the CDR3: TGCGCCAGCGGCCCCGGCCGGACTAGCGGGGGTTCCGAGCAGTACTTC. Its protein product is CASGPGRTSGGSEQYF.

The chain has TRBV9 and TRBJ2-7, with 12 nucleotides matching TRBD2. V was pared by 2 bases and J by 7 bases, with 10 bases of the junction left unmatched. Germline lookup yields CDR1 SGDLS and CDR2 YYNGEE. The CDR3 is made up of 16 amino acids. The CDR3 sequence is CASSVTGLAGPSEQYF. The CDR3 region has the DNA TGTGCCAGCAGCGTGACCGGACTAGCGGGGCCCTCTGAGCAGTACTTC.

This chain links TRBV19 with TRBJ2-3, with TRBD2 matching over 7 bases. The trim removed 7 bases at V and 0 bases at J, leaving 7 bases unmatched. The germline V gene has CDR1 LNHDA and CDR2 SQIVND (reference sequence). CDR3 length: 15 residues. CDR3 DNA sequence: TGTGCCAGTAAGGTCAGCGGGACTAGCACAGATACGCAGTATTTT. Residues: CASKVSGTSTDTQYF.

The chain couples TRBV10-2 to TRBJ1-5; D is possibly TRBD1 (6 bases). Germline V gives CDR1 WSHSY, CDR2 SAAADI. The V and J ends lost 3 bases and 6 bases respectively, with 6 bases between them. The length of the CDR3 is 12 residues. The CDR3 sequence is CASSEGGQPQHF. DNA for the CDR3: TGCGCCAGCAGTGAAGGGGGTCAGCCCCAGCATTTT.

The rearrangement links TRBV5-4 to TRBJ2-5; the D gene is possibly TRBD1 (6 bases). The DNA matches TRBJ2-7 better at its end, which makes the J call doubtful. The germline V gene has CDR1 SGHNT and CDR2 YYREEE (reference sequence). This CDR3 is built from 15 residues. Here the CDR3 reads CASSLEVTGSYEQYF. CDR3 coding DNA: TGTGCCAGCAGCTTGGAGGTGACAGGCTCCTACGAGCAGTACTTC.

The gene calls are TRBV9 and TRBJ2-7; 8 positions agree with TRBD1. The germline gives CDR1 SGDLS, CDR2 YYNGEE. The CDR3 sequence is 15 residues long. Trimming cost V 1 base and J 2 bases; bases outside gene matches: 5. CDR3 nucleotide sequence: TGTGCCAGCAGCGTAAGGACAGGGTCCCCCTACGAGCAGTACTTC. This sequence encodes CASSVRTGSPYEQYF.

The chain joins TRBV9 to TRBJ2-3; 8 bases map to TRBD1. Germline-derived CDR1 and CDR2 are SGDLS and YYNGEE. V lost 3 bases and J lost 3; bases outside the gene matches: 9. The CDR3 consists of 16 residues. CDR3 residues: CASSEGQGSPTDTQYF. For the CDR3, the DNA is TGTGCCAGCAGCGAAGGACAGGGAAGTCCGACAGATACGCAGTATTTT.

The chain is built from TRBV5-6 and TRBJ1-2; 10 bases are a match to TRBD1. The CDR3 is 14 residues long. J was trimmed by 7 bases and V by 4 bases; bases with no gene match: 7. Germline V gene sequence: CDR1 SGHDT, CDR2 YYEEEE. Here the CDR3 DNA reads TGTGCCAGCAGCCCAGACAGGGGGCTTGGTGGCTACACCTTC. Protein product: CASSPDRGLGGYTF.

A few counts support this clone. The V and J genes are TRBV2 and TRBJ2-1, with TRBD2 matching 14 bases. This CDR3 has 18 amino acids. V lost 6 bases, J lost 1 base, and 8 bases stayed unmatched. Germline values: CDR1 SNHLY, CDR2 FYNNEI. CDR3 in DNA: TGTGCCAGCAGGGAGGGACTAGCGGGAGAGGGTTCCTACAATGAGCAGTTCTTC. Residues: CASREGLAGEGSYNEQFF.